The clone carrying this T cell receptor (beta chain) turned up a few times. What it recognizes is unknown. The data originate from a study of T cells in Graves' hyperthyroidism and ophthalmopathy. Findings and caveats of the study: The model identified upcoming ophthalmopathy a median roughly 6.5 months ahead of onset.

It was RNA transcripts that yielded the amplified TCR beta CDR3 regions. The study used the HTBI primer set for a first-round RT-PCR of the TCR CDR3. One entry per CDR3 protein results from TCRdb running MiXCR on the multiplex PCR reads. This table has hundreds of thousands of distinct CDR3 sequences, about a sixth appearing once. The CDR3 covers 14 residues. V lost 7 bases and J 0 bases, leaving 9 bases between the germline ends. Germline CDR1 MNHEY, CDR2 SVGAGI. When ophthalmopathy did not progress within 18 months, Graves' hyperthyroidism was considered stable. It was uncontrolled infection, other autoimmune disease, pregnancy or lactation that excluded patients. Clinical symptoms, serum thyroxine, TRAb, thyroid ultrasound and orbital computed tomography established diagnosis.

J is TRBJ2-2 and V is TRBV6-5; D not resolved. Sample: blood. This sequence was found in a young woman with Graves' hyperthyroidism. Here the CDR3 reads CASIHYSNTGELFF. CDR3 nucleotide sequence: TGTGCCAGCATTCACTATTCGAACACCGGGGAGCTGTTTTTT.